This T cell receptor beta chain was sequenced in a study of blood T cells in healthy people across ages. Study-level points and caveats: Age brought a roughly linear fall in TCR beta diversity measured per million T cells. The study regarded diversity estimates from one million T cells as underestimates. Aged donors had fewer naive CD4+ cells and lower diversity than long-lived donors.

As to this clonotype: Its antigen is undetermined.

Using a J-beta primer mix together with a sample-barcoded 5' primer, a second PCR was run for about 6 to 12 cycles. TCRdb re-called the 5' RACE reads through MiXCR, storing one row per CDR3 protein. The sample shows about 1.7 million distinct CDR3 sequences, 28% of them seen only once. CDR3 length: 14 amino acids. Input material: blood. The source of this sequence is a young woman in good health. The chain couples TRBV21-1 to TRBJ2-7; TRBD1 is the table's D call and was not checked against the DNA. TRBV21-1 is designated a pseudogene. For the CDR3, the DNA is TGTGCCAGCAGCGCATCCGGGACAGACTACGAGCAGTACTTC. Its translation: CASSASGTDYEQYF.